This T cell receptor (beta chain) was captured by sequencing in a study of siplizumab effects on memory and regulatory T cells. CDR3 length: 13 amino acids. Trimming removed 1 base from V and 8 bases from J, with 13 bases in between. CDR1 and CDR2 from the germline V gene are SGHKS and YYEKEE (reference sequence). Profiled with immunoSEQ multiplex PCR; TCRdb holds only in-frame clones, not every one. The table records more than 85,000 clones, roughly 89% of them present only once. The rearrangement links TRBV5-5 to TRBJ2-7; perhaps TRBD2 as D (6 bases). The sample taken for sequencing was CD4+ T cells sorted from blood. This TCR came from a human donor in good health. The CDR3: CASSLNSGLKQYF. The CDR3, as DNA: TGTGCCAGCAGCTTGAATAGCGGATTGAAGCAGTACTTC.